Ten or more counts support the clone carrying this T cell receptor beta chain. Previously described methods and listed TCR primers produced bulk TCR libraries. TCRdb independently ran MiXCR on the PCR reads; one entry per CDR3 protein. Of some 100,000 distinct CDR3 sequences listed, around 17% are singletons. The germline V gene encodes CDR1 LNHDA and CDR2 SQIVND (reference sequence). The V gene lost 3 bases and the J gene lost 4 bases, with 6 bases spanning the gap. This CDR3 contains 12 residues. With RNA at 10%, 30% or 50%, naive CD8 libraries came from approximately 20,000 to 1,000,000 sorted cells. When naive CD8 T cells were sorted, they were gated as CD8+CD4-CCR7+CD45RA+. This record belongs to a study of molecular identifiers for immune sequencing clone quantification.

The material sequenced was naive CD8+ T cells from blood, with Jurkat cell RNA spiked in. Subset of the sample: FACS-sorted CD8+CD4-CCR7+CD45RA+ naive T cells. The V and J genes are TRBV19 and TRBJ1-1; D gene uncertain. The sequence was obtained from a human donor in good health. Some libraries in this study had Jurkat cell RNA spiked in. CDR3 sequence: CASSISSTEAFF. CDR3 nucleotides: TGTGCCAGTAGTATCTCATCCACTGAAGCTTTCTTT.